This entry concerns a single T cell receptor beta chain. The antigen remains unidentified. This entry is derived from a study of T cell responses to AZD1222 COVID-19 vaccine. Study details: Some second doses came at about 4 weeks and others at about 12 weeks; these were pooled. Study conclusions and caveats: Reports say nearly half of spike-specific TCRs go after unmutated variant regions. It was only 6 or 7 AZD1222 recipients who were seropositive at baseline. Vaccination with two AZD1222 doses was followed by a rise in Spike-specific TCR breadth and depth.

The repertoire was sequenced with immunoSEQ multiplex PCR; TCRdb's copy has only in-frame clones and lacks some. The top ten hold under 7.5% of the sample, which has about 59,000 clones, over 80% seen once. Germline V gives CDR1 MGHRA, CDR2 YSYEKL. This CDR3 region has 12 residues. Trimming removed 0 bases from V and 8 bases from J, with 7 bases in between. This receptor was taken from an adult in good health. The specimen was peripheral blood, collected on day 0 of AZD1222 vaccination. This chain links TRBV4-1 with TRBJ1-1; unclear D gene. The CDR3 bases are TGCGCCAGCAGCCAAGATCTAGTAGAAGCTTTCTTT. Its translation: CASSQDLVEAFF.